This T cell receptor beta chain came from a study of cytomegalovirus exposure and HLA in healthy donors. Notes on the study in general: Highest at DRB1 and lowest at HLA-C, TCR association rates differed among HLA loci in a later analysis. For most TCR beta V segments, an earlier analysis put the productive rate at about 90% or about 30% of the time.

The PCR used 60 Vbeta and 13 Jbeta primers. The assay was immunoSEQ multiplex PCR, and TCRdb's table has in-frame clones only and misses some. The table shows around 230,000 clones, with more than 75% occurring only once. With respect to this clone: Its antigen is still unknown.

This receptor was identified in a man aged 35-49 years in good health and CMV-seropositive. Sequencing was done on a sample of PBMCs.

DNA for the CDR3: TGTGCCAGCAGGCCCCTGTGGGGGGGCGGGGAGACCCAGTACTTC. This gives the protein CASRPLWGGGETQYF. The chain uses TRBV6-5 and TRBJ2-5, with a possible D match to TRBD2 (7 bases). CDR3 size: 15 residues. Germline CDR1 is MNHEY and CDR2 is SVGAGI. V shed 6 bases and J shed 5 bases, with 19 bases lying between them.